This T cell receptor (beta chain) came from a study of blood T cells in healthy people across ages. A sample-barcoded 5' primer and a J-beta primer mix were used in a second PCR of roughly 7 to 11 cycles. TCRdb itself ran the 5' RACE reads through MiXCR, one entry per CDR3 protein. The sample gives roughly 570,000 distinct CDR3 sequences, 27% of which show up once; under 20% is in the top ten. Germline V CDR1 and CDR2: SGHRS, YFSETQ. The V end lost 5 bases, the J end lost 3 bases, and 15 bases lay between the germline ends. The CDR3 extends over 16 amino acids. Sequencing was carried out using blood. The chain employs TRBV5-1 and TRBJ2-6; D uncertain. The TCR comes from a woman in her 70s in good health. CDR3 DNA: TGCGCCAGCAGTGACCGACCGGGTGGTGGGGCCAACGTCCTGACTTTC. Translating gives CASSDRPGGGANVLTF.